The clone carrying this T cell receptor beta chain was picked up a small number of times. Its antigen is unidentified. TCRdb itself ran the RT-PCR reads through MiXCR, one entry per CDR3 protein. The table lists 650,000 to 800,000 distinct CDR3 sequences, about 15% of them singletons. V was pared by 4 bases and J by 3 bases, with 0 bases of the junction left unmatched. The CDR3 covers 14 residues. In germline, CDR1 is ENHRY, CDR2 SYGVKD. These data originate in a study of response to subunit inactivated influenza vaccine. The study, taken as a whole, reports: The authors suggested that every seasonal influenza vaccination recruits few new T cells.

Specimen: PBMCs from blood, collected 14 to 15 days before vaccination. This chain joins TRBV10-3 and TRBJ2-2, with 9 bases matching TRBD1. The source of this sequence is a man between 50 and 59 years old who received an inactivated influenza vaccine. Written as DNA, the CDR3 is TGTGCCATCAGTGGGACAGGGGACACCGGGGAGCTGTTTTTT. Translation: CAISGTGDTGELFF.